This T cell receptor beta chain was observed in a study of T cell repertoires in ileal Crohn's disease. Study-wide results and limits: Compared with CD4 T cells, sorted CD8 cells carried more expanded clones.

As to time point: neoterminal ileum biopsy at postoperative endoscopy, about 6 months after surgery. CDR1 MGHRA and CDR2 YSYEKL come from the germline V gene. The CDR3 has 15 residues. V shed 4 bases and J shed 4 bases, with 17 bases lying between them. TCRdb keeps only in-frame clones here, not all; method: immunoSEQ multiplex PCR. The sample shows more than 9,500 clones, 80% to 85% of them seen only once. This clone was counted a single time. No antigen is known for it. The material sequenced was ileal tissue. The V and J genes are TRBV4-1 and TRBJ2-7; D perhaps matches TRBD1 (6 bases). This sequence was found in an adult with Crohn's disease. The CDR3 nucleotides read TGCGCCAGCAGCCGCTTACCGGGACAAGTTTACGAGCAGTACTTC. This encodes CASSRLPGQVYEQYF.